The rows below give T cell receptor beta chains drawn from one sample of a study of shared clonotypes between healthy human individuals. The data were produced by immunoSEQ multiplex PCR, yet TCRdb's version contains in-frame clones alone and is incomplete. In the table there are 2,100,000 or so clones, approximately 95% of which are singletons. What was sequenced was naive CD4+ T cells sorted from blood. The receptor source for this set is a man aged 18-30 years in good health. Each CDR3 is given with its conserved first and last residue. D genes are given only for firm matches. Clone size is stated in some rows and not others, as once, few, many or a class when expanded.

cdr3_aa,cdr3_nt,clone_size,d_call,j_call,cdr3_length,v_call
CASSKDVCGLCTDTQYF,TGTGCCAGCAGCAAAGACGTATGCGGCCTCTGCACAGATACGCAGTATTTT,.,.,TRBJ2-3,17,TRBV21-1
CASNSPGVAGFADTQYF,TGTGCCAGTAACTCACCCGGGGTAGCTGGTTTCGCAGATACGCAGTATTTT,.,.,TRBJ2-3,17,TRBV19
CAITGAVPFSTDTQYF,TGTGCCATCACGGGGGCAGTCCCCTTCAGCACAGATACGCAGTATTTT,.,.,TRBJ2-3,16,TRBV10-3
CASSRGLAARGTQYF,TGTGCCAGCAGCCGGGGCCTAGCCGCCCGAGGTACGCAGTATTTT,once,.,TRBJ2-3,15,TRBV5-4
CAWSRQGSTEAFF,TGTGCCTGGAGCCGACAGGGGAGCACTGAAGCTTTCTTT,.,TRBD1,TRBJ1-1,13,TRBV30
CASSLDGKRMNTEAFF,TGTGCCAGCAGCTTAGACGGTAAGAGGATGAACACTGAAGCTTTCTTT,.,.,TRBJ1-1,16,TRBV7-9
CASSARLGTGELFF,TGTGCCAGCAGTGCACGACTCGGCACCGGGGAGCTGTTTTTT,.,.,TRBJ2-2,14,TRBV2
CASSVGQGASDGYTF,TGTGCCAGCAGTGTCGGGCAGGGGGCTAGTGATGGCTACACCTTC,.,TRBD1,TRBJ1-2,15,TRBV2
CASSAPGGQGYEQYF,TGTGCCAGCAGTGCCCCAGGGGGACAGGGTTACGAGCAGTACTTC,.,TRBD1,TRBJ2-7,15,TRBV6-1
CASSLLLRTETQYF,TGTGCCAGCAGCTTACTCCTCAGAACAGAGACCCAGTACTTC,.,.,TRBJ2-5,14,TRBV7-9
CASSQDIGTSGGTQETQYF,TGCGCCAGCAGCCAAGACATCGGGACTAGCGGGGGGACCCAAGAGACCCAGTACTTC,once,TRBD2,TRBJ2-5,19,TRBV4-3
CASSYGGSYEQYF,TGTGCCAGCAGTTACGGGGGGAGCTACGAGCAGTACTTC,.,.,TRBJ2-7,13,TRBV6-5
CASSASGSLRQPQHF,TGTGCCAGCAGTGCGTCAGGGTCTCTGCGTCAGCCCCAGCATTTT,.,.,TRBJ1-5,15,TRBV2
CASSLQGRGTDTQYF,TGTGCCAGCAGCCTACAGGGGAGGGGCACAGATACGCAGTATTTT,.,.,TRBJ2-3,15,TRBV28
CASSAGMLGNEKLFF,TGTGCCAGCAGTGCAGGGATGTTGGGGAATGAAAAACTGTTTTTT,.,.,TRBJ1-4,15,TRBV28
CASSLAGLAGVNTQYF,TGTGCCAGCAGCTTAGCGGGACTAGCGGGAGTAAATACGCAGTATTTT,.,TRBD2,TRBJ2-3,16,TRBV7-2
CATSRGDSGRETQYF,TGTGCCACCAGCCGGGGGGATAGCGGGAGGGAGACCCAGTACTTC,.,TRBD2,TRBJ2-5,15,TRBV15
CASSPYSDSSGGELFF,TGTGCCAGCAGTCCCTATTCTGACAGTTCTGGCGGGGAGCTGTTTTTT,.,.,TRBJ2-2,16,TRBV27
CASSWQGLPFSEQYF,TGTGCCAGCAGCTGGCAGGGGTTACCCTTTTCGGAGCAGTACTTC,few,.,TRBJ2-7,15,TRBV7-9
CASSQLIFLHRNQPQHF,TGTGCCAGCAGCCAACTTATTTTTCTGCATCGCAATCAGCCCCAGCATTTT,once,.,TRBJ1-5,17,TRBV14
CAISPEEFSPLHF,TGTGCCATCAGCCCTGAGGAATTTTCACCCCTCCACTTT,.,.,TRBJ1-6,13,TRBV10-3
CASSDQGKNTEAFF,TGTGCCAGCAGTGACCAAGGAAAGAACACTGAAGCTTTCTTT,.,.,TRBJ1-1,14,TRBV6-1
CAWSAGLAGAHEQYF,TGTGCCTGGAGCGCGGGACTAGCGGGAGCTCACGAGCAGTACTTC,.,TRBD2,TRBJ2-7,15,TRBV30
CASRGSGANVLTF,TGTGCCAGCAGGGGGTCTGGGGCCAACGTCCTGACTTTC,.,.,TRBJ2-6,13,TRBV6-1
CSAAHNEQFF,TGCAGTGCTGCCCACAATGAGCAGTTCTTC,.,.,TRBJ2-1,10,TRBV20-1
CASSQPPGTVDEKLFF,TGCGCCAGCAGCCAACCCCCGGGGACAGTGGATGAAAAACTGTTTTTT,.,TRBD1,TRBJ1-4,16,TRBV4-1
CASSPEPVNNSPLHF,TGTGCCAGCAGCCCCGAACCAGTCAATAATTCACCCCTCCACTTT,.,.,TRBJ1-6,15,TRBV5-4
CASSGSRVTIYF,TGTGCCAGCAGCGGGTCTAGGGTCACCATATATTTT,.,.,TRBJ1-3,12,TRBV7-2
CASSQASGTTQYF,TGCGCCAGCAGCCAAGCTAGCGGTACTACGCAGTATTTT,.,TRBD2,TRBJ2-3,13,TRBV4-3
CASSSGQGAVEQYF,TGTGCCAGCAGCTCGGGACAAGGGGCCGTCGAGCAGTACTTC,.,.,TRBJ2-7,14,TRBV28
CASSARDVSSGNTIYF,TGTGCCAGCAGCGCCAGGGACGTTAGCTCTGGAAACACCATATATTTT,.,.,TRBJ1-3,16,TRBV9
CASSVALGQTYEQYF,TGTGCCAGCAGCGTAGCCCTGGGACAGACCTACGAGCAGTACTTC,.,TRBD1,TRBJ2-7,15,TRBV9
CASSLDLRGSDTQYF,TGTGCCAGCAGCTTGGATCTCAGGGGCTCAGATACGCAGTATTTT,.,.,TRBJ2-3,15,TRBV5-6
CASSVSSGVETQYF,TGTGCCAGCAGCGTATCTTCGGGGGTGGAGACCCAGTACTTC,.,.,TRBJ2-5,14,TRBV9
CASGSALPGQYF,TGTGCCAGCGGCTCCGCCCTGCCCGGGCAGTACTTC,.,.,TRBJ2-7,12,TRBV28
CSVEEEGRENIQYF,TGCAGCGTTGAAGAAGAAGGCAGGGAAAACATTCAGTACTTC,once,.,TRBJ2-4,14,TRBV29-1
CAISPAQGINYGYTF,TGTGCCATCAGTCCCGCCCAGGGGATTAACTATGGCTACACCTTC,.,.,TRBJ1-2,15,TRBV10-3
CASLHSLGGAGQPQHF,TGTGCCAGCCTTCACTCCCTTGGGGGGGCTGGACAGCCCCAGCATTTT,.,.,TRBJ1-5,16,TRBV28
CATSREEGLNEQFF,TGTGCCACCAGCAGAGAAGAGGGCTTGAATGAGCAGTTCTTC,.,.,TRBJ2-1,14,TRBV15
CASSRSGSEAFF,TGTGCCAGCAGTCGATCAGGGTCCGAAGCTTTCTTT,.,.,TRBJ1-1,12,TRBV6-5
CAISDWQAPNSEQFF,TGTGCCATCAGTGATTGGCAGGCCCCAAACTCTGAGCAGTTCTTC,.,.,TRBJ2-1,15,TRBV10-3
CASSNLGLSGTDTQYF,TGTGCCAGTAGTAATCTGGGTCTCTCTGGCACAGATACGCAGTATTTT,.,.,TRBJ2-3,16,TRBV19
CASSTPGTGYQPQHF,TGTGCCAGTAGTACTCCCGGGACAGGTTATCAGCCCCAGCATTTT,.,TRBD1,TRBJ1-5,15,TRBV19
CATSRDRDGAPLHF,TGTGCCACCAGCAGAGATCGGGACGGAGCACCCCTCCACTTT,.,.,TRBJ1-6,14,TRBV15
CASSPPPAGGYEQYF,TGTGCCAGCAGTCCACCCCCAGCGGGGGGTTACGAGCAGTACTTC,once,TRBD2,TRBJ2-7,15,TRBV28
CASSLDRGTYEQYF,TGTGCCAGCAGCTTAGACAGGGGTACCTACGAGCAGTACTTC,.,.,TRBJ2-7,14,TRBV11-2
CASSPSRQGHSPLHF,TGTGCCAGCAGCCCCTCCAGGCAGGGACACTCACCCCTCCACTTT,.,.,TRBJ1-6,15,TRBV5-4
CASSETGEGSYTF,TGCGCCAGCAGCGAAACAGGGGAAGGGAGCTACACCTTC,.,TRBD1,TRBJ1-2,13,TRBV5-1
CASKPRAEEKLFF,TGTGCCAGTAAGCCCAGGGCCGAAGAAAAACTGTTTTTT,.,.,TRBJ1-4,13,TRBV19
CASSYSHRGLPSAF,TGTGCCAGCAGTTACTCGCATCGGGGACTACCGTCGGCTTTT,.,TRBD2,TRBJ2-3,14,TRBV6-6
CASSSYRDPTTQYF,TGTGCCAGCAGTTCCTACCGGGACCCGACGACCCAGTACTTC,few,.,TRBJ2-5,14,TRBV28
CAWSGTDTQYF,TGTGCCTGGAGTGGCACAGATACGCAGTATTTT,.,.,TRBJ2-3,11,TRBV30
CASSAQGAGGYTF,TGTGCCAGCAGCGCGCAGGGGGCGGGCGGCTACACCTTC,.,TRBD1,TRBJ1-2,13,TRBV9
CASSPLDIYEQYF,TGTGCCAGCAGCCCCCTAGATATTTACGAGCAGTACTTC,.,.,TRBJ2-7,13,TRBV11-2
CASSLTGGGQETQYF,TGTGCCAGCAGCTTAACAGGGGGTGGTCAAGAGACCCAGTACTTC,once,TRBD1,TRBJ2-5,15,TRBV11-2